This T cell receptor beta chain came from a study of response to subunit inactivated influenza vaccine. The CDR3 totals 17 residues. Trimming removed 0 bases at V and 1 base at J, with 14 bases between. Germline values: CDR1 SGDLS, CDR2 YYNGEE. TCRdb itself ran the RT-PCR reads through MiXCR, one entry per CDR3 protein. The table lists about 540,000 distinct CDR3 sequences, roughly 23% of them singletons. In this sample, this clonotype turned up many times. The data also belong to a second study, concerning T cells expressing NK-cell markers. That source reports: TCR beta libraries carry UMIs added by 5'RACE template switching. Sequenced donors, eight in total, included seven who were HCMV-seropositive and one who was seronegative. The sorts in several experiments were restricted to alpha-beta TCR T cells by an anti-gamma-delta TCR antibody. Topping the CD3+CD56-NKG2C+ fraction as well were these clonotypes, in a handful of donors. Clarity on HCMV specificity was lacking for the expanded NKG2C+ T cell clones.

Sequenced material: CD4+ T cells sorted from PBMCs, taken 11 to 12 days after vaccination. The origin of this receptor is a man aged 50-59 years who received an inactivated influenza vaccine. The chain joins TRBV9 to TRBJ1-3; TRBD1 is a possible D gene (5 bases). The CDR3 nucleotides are TGTGCCAGCAGCGTAGAAGCAGGGAGGAGATCTGGAAACACCATATATTTT. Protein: CASSVEAGRRSGNTIYF.